The next 29 T cell receptor beta chains were all read from a single sample in a study of T cell repertoires in cytomegalovirus infection. TCRdb used MiXCR to reprocess the reads, holding one entry per CDR3 protein. There are some 450,000 distinct CDR3 sequences in the sample; 25% to 40% occur only once, and roughly 13% lies in the top ten. Input material: PBMCs. The origin of the receptors is a human donor in good health (CMV status not recorded). Some clones in this sample may be carry-over from other donors' samples.

The chain has TRBV6-5 and TRBJ2-5; 7 bases align to TRBD1. Germline CDR1 reads MNHEY; CDR2 reads SVGAGI. V lost 2 bases and J lost 3; bases outside the gene matches: 3. There are 14 residues in the CDR3. CDR3 bases: TGTGCCAGCAGTTACGCCACAGGGGAAGAGACCCAGTACTTC. This translates into CASSYATGEETQYF.

J is TRBJ2-7 and V is TRBV2, with 7 bases matching TRBD2. V lost 6 bases to trimming and J lost 6 bases; unmatched junction nucleotides: 8. The CDR3 is made up of 13 amino acids. In germline, CDR1 is SNHLY, CDR2 FYNNEI. The CDR3 DNA reads TGTGCCAGCAGCCGGGACTACACGGGCGAGCAGTACTTC. Translated: CASSRDYTGEQYF.

This chain joins TRBV12-3 or TRBV12-4 and TRBJ1-5, with D possibly TRBD1 on 5 matching bases. Trimming removed 2 bases from V and 6 bases from J, with 8 bases in between. This CDR3 has 13 amino acids. In DNA, the CDR3 is TGTGCCAGCAGTTTAATCACAGGTCAGCCCCAGCATTTT. Translating it yields CASSLITGQPQHF.

This CDR3 is CSARGGQGPSTEAFF. In DNA, the CDR3 is TGCAGTGCTAGAGGAGGACAGGGTCCCTCCACTGAAGCTTTCTTT. The chain carries TRBV20-1 and TRBJ1-1, with 8 bases aligning to TRBD1. The CDR3 runs 15 residues. Trimming cost V 1 base and J 4 bases; bases outside gene matches: 8. Germline CDR1 reads DFQATT; CDR2 reads SNEGSKA (reference sequence).

This clonotype was detected only a few times. A junction boundary mismatches the germline segment, possibly from a read error. The rearrangement uses TRBV7-6 and TRBJ2-7; the D is unclear. The germline gives CDR1 SGHVS, CDR2 FNYEAQ. The CDR3 spans 16 residues. The CDR3 reads CASSLALTDSSYEPSF. DNA of the CDR3: TGTGCCAGCAGCTTAGCTTTGACGGATAGCTCCTACGAGCCGTCCTTC.

About this clonotype: This CDR3 is missing its conserved last phenylalanine or tryptophan, likely due to a read error. This CDR3 is CASTAPRPYEQYL. The CDR3 nucleotides are TGTGCCAGCACTGCCCCCAGGCCCTACGAGCAGTACCTC. The chain carries TRBV6-1 and TRBJ2-7; D gene unclear. Germline values: CDR1 MNHNS, CDR2 SASEGT. CDR3 length equals 13 residues. Trimming left V 7 bases short and J 2 bases short, with 12 bases between.

This rearrangement joins TRBV3-1 to TRBJ1-1, with TRBD1 as a possible D gene (6 bases). CDR3 length: 14 residues. The V end lost 4 bases, the J end lost 5 bases, and 14 bases lay between the germline ends. Germline V gene data show CDR1 as LGHDT and CDR2 as YNNKEL (reference sequence). The CDR3 DNA follows: TGTGCCAGCAGCCCCACCCTCGGACAGACTGAAGCTTTCTTT. Translation: CASSPTLGQTEAFF.

This clonotype has a count of ten or more. V usage is TRBV19 and J usage is TRBJ2-1, with unresolved D. Germline CDR1 is LNHDA and CDR2 is SQIVND (reference sequence). The CDR3 covers 14 residues. V was shortened by 3 bases and J by 5 bases, with 11 bases between the two germline ends. CDR3 loop: CASSIGAMNNEQFF. For the CDR3, the DNA is TGTGCCAGTAGTATTGGTGCCATGAACAATGAGCAGTTCTTC.

This clonotype was found many times. The CDR3 spells CASSLFRGGTDTQYF. CDR3 nucleotides: TGTGCCAGCAGTTTGTTTCGGGGAGGCACAGATACGCAGTATTTT. The V call is TRBV12-3 or TRBV12-4, the J call TRBJ2-3, with a weak D call TRBD2 (5 bases). Trimming took off 3 bases at V and 1 base at J, with 11 bases between the two ends. The CDR3 runs 15 residues.

This clonotype has ten or more counts. The chain couples TRBV12-3 or TRBV12-4 to TRBJ1-2, with unresolved D. The CDR3 extends over 15 amino acids. Trimming removed 6 bases from V and 2 bases from J, with 16 bases in between. The CDR3 is CASSRPDRLNYGYTF. The CDR3 bases are TGTGCCAGCAGCCGCCCGGACCGCCTAAACTATGGCTACACCTTC.

The rearrangement uses TRBV5-4 and TRBJ2-3, with TRBD1 as a possible D gene (5 bases). The CDR3 sequence is 15 residues long. The germline V and J ends were trimmed by 4 bases and 2 bases, with 14 bases remaining between them. Germline CDR1 is SGHNT and CDR2 is YYREEE (reference sequence). Here the CDR3 reads CASSTRADITDTQYF. The CDR3 coding sequence is TGTGCCAGCAGCACCAGGGCAGACATCACAGATACGCAGTATTTT.

To note about this clonotype: This may arise from a read error, as a much more abundant clone is one base away. The CDR3 loop is CASRRELNTEACF. DNA of the CDR3: TGTGCCAGCAGAAGGGAGCTGAACACTGAAGCTTGCTTT. This chain joins TRBV25-1 and TRBJ1-1, with D unclear. The CDR3 runs to 13 residues. Per germline, CDR1 MGHDK and CDR2 SYGVNS.

This clonotype was observed a single time. This chain joins TRBV5-6 and TRBJ1-1; D unresolved. The germline gives CDR1 SGHDT, CDR2 YYEEEE. V was clipped by 0 bases and J by 3 bases, with 6 bases between them. This CDR3 has 13 amino acids. The chain's CDR3 is CASSLAEDTEAFF. The CDR3 DNA reads TGTGCCAGCAGCTTGGCCGAGGACACTGAAGCTTTCTTT.

The J gene is TRBJ2-3, the V gene TRBV25-1, with TRBD2 identical over 13 bases. V shed 6 bases, J shed 4 bases, and the junction held 4 bases outside the gene matches. CDR1 and CDR2 from the germline V gene are MGHDK and SYGVNS. The CDR3 is made up of 15 amino acids. In DNA form, the CDR3 reads TGTGCCAGCAGGACTAGCGGGGGGTGGTCAGATACGCAGTATTTT. This sequence encodes CASRTSGGWSDTQYF.

This clonotype was seen a few times. The J gene is TRBJ2-5, the V gene TRBV7-4, with unresolved D. V gave up 2 bases and J gave up 3 bases, with 7 bases separating them. CDR3 length: 13 residues. Germline V gives CDR1 SGHVT, CDR2 SQSDAQ. CDR3 region: CASSLYEKETQYF. The CDR3 DNA is TGTGCCAGCAGCTTATATGAAAAAGAGACCCAGTACTTC.

The chain has TRBV27 and TRBJ2-7, with 13 bases matching TRBD2. V was clipped by 6 bases and J by 5 bases; unmatched bases: 7. This CDR3 has 15 residues. Germline V gives CDR1 MNHEY, CDR2 SMNVEV (reference sequence). Here the CDR3 reads CASSPGLAGDNEQYF. CDR3 DNA sequence: TGTGCCAGCAGCCCAGGACTAGCGGGGGACAACGAGCAGTACTTC.

As regards this clonotype: No conserved phenylalanine or tryptophan ends this CDR3, so it is likely a read error. V gene TRBV29-1 combines with J gene TRBJ1-2; D is possibly TRBD1 (5 bases). The V end was cut by 8 bases, the J end by 8 bases, with 24 bases between. From germline, CDR1 is SQVTM and CDR2 ANQGSEA. The CDR3 has 14 amino acids. CDR3 coding DNA: TGCAGCTTCCGGGGAGGGACCGTGACTGGCGGCTACACCTTA. Protein sequence: CSFRGGTVTGGYTL.

The V gene is TRBV6-1, the J gene TRBJ1-1; maybe TRBD1 (5 bases). Germline CDR1 and CDR2: MNHNS and SASEGT. The CDR3 is made up of 10 amino acids. V was pared by 6 bases and J by 8 bases, with 7 bases between. CDR3 nucleotide sequence: TGTGCCAGCAGCCGGACAGAAGCTTTCTTT. Protein: CASSRTEAFF.

The chain recombines TRBV7-2 with TRBJ2-2, with 7 bases fitting TRBD2. CDR1 is SGHTA, CDR2 FQGNSA, per germline. This CDR3 has 18 amino acids. V lost 2 bases and J lost 4; bases outside the gene matches: 13. The CDR3 coding sequence is TGTGCCAGCAGCTTAAGGGGAGGGGTTACGCGGGGCACCGGGGAGCTGTTTTTT. Protein product: CASSLRGGVTRGTGELFF.

The rearrangement links TRBV6-5 to TRBJ2-7; D not resolved. Germline V gene sequence: CDR1 MNHEY, CDR2 SVGAGI. The CDR3 contains 14 residues. V dropped 5 bases and J dropped 2 bases, with 13 bases sitting between them. This chain's CDR3 is CASSASRSPYEQYF. CDR3 bases: TGTGCCAGCAGTGCCTCTCGATCACCCTACGAGCAGTACTTC.

This chain uses TRBV14 with TRBJ2-7, with 8 positions matching TRBD1. With 4 bases clipped from V and 2 bases from J, the junction kept 7 bases outside the gene matches. The CDR3 loop spans 15 amino acids. Germline V CDR1 and CDR2: SGHDN, FVKESK. The CDR3 loop is CASSRGTGAAYEQYF. The CDR3, as DNA: TGTGCCAGCAGCCGCGGGACAGGAGCCGCCTACGAGCAGTACTTC.

This clonotype was counted ten times or more. V is TRBV7-9 and J is TRBJ2-7; D possibly corresponds to TRBD2 (6 bases). The CDR3 is made up of 14 amino acids. V was trimmed by 2 bases and J by 3 bases, leaving 11 bases between them. CDR1 and CDR2 (germline): SEHNR, FQNEAQ (reference sequence). The CDR3 bases are TGTGCCAGCAGCTTAAACGCCGGGGGCTACGAGCAGTACTTC. Translated: CASSLNAGGYEQYF. The entire variable domain, with the rest obtained from reference TRBV7-9 and TRBJ2-7, is as follows: DTGVSQNPRHKITKRGQNVTFRCDPISEHNRLYWYRQTLGQGPEFLTYFQNEAQLEKSRLLSDRFSAERPKGSFSTLEIQRTEQGDSAMYLCASSLNAGGYEQYFGPGTRLTVT.

J is TRBJ2-3 and V is TRBV5-5; possible D gene TRBD1, 6 bases. Germline V gene data show CDR1 as SGHKS and CDR2 as YYEKEE (reference sequence). The CDR3 contains 16 residues. The ends were cut back, 4 bases at V and 1 base at J, with 16 bases in the middle. The CDR3: CASSQRQALGTDTQYF. The CDR3 nucleotides read TGTGCCAGCAGCCAAAGACAGGCCCTCGGCACAGATACGCAGTATTTT.

The genes are TRBV7-2 and TRBJ2-1; maybe TRBD2 (5 bases). The V end lost 4 bases, the J end lost 1 base, and 11 bases lay between the germline ends. The CDR3 totals 15 residues. In germline, CDR1 is SGHTA, CDR2 FQGNSA. The CDR3 region has the DNA TGTGCCAGCAGCTCAAGCGGCCCATCCTACAATGAGCAGTTCTTC. It yields the protein CASSSSGPSYNEQFF.

The J gene is TRBJ1-1, the V gene TRBV4-3, with 10 bases that match TRBD1. After removal of 0 bases from V and 5 bases from J, the junction contained 3 bases not matched to a gene. Per germline, CDR1 LGHNA and CDR2 YSLEER. The CDR3 consists of 15 residues. CDR3 sequence (DNA): TGCGCCAGCAGCCAAGATGGGACAGGGGAGACTGAAGCTTTCTTT. Its protein product is CASSQDGTGETEAFF.

The chain employs TRBV6-6 and TRBJ1-5, with 7 bases matching TRBD1. The germline V gene encodes CDR1 MNHNY and CDR2 SVGAGI (reference sequence). The V and J ends lost 6 bases and 9 bases, in that order; junction bases with no gene match: 11. The CDR3 has 14 residues. CDR3 sequence reads: CASRRDSLPGPQHF. DNA of the CDR3: TGTGCCAGCAGACGGGACAGTCTACCGGGGCCCCAGCATTTT.

The V and J genes are TRBV7-9 and TRBJ2-3, with a tentative D call TRBD2 (6 bases). This CDR3 is built from 14 residues. The ends were cut back, 4 bases at V and 4 bases at J, with 12 bases in the middle. Per the germline V gene, CDR1 is SEHNR and CDR2 is FQNEAQ (reference sequence). CDR3: CASSWPREPDTQYF. CDR3 bases: TGTGCCAGCAGCTGGCCTCGGGAGCCAGATACGCAGTATTTT.

This clonotype came up many times. This chain uses TRBV7-6 with TRBJ2-5; D ambiguous. The V gene's germline CDR1 is SGHVS and CDR2 FNYEAQ. Trimming cost V 6 bases and J 2 bases, with 22 bases left between them. This CDR3 comprises 17 residues. The CDR3: CASSFEPVVGNQETQYF. CDR3 DNA sequence: TGTGCCAGCAGTTTCGAACCTGTTGTTGGCAATCAAGAGACCCAGTACTTC.

A few counts support this clonotype. The J gene is TRBJ1-2, the V gene TRBV7-9; the D is unclear. The CDR3 is made up of 16 amino acids. Germline CDR1 SEHNR, CDR2 FQNEAQ (reference sequence). With 5 bases removed from V and 8 bases from J, the gap between germline ends came to 24 bases. CDR3 in amino acids: CASSPHSLPPDGGYTF. The CDR3 bases are TGTGCCAGCAGCCCCCATTCGCTCCCCCCCGACGGCGGCTACACCTTC. Variable domain in full (rest from reference TRBV7-9 and TRBJ1-2): DTGVSQNPRHKITKRGQNVTFRCDPISEHNRLYWYRQTLGQGPEFLTYFQNEAQLEKSRLLSDRFSAERPKGSFSTLEIQRTEQGDSAMYLCASSPHSLPPDGGYTFGSGTRLTVV.